These T cell receptor beta chains were read from a single sample in a study of technical replicates of blood from a few donors. TCRdb keeps only in-frame clones here, not all; method: immunoSEQ multiplex PCR. The sample lists 68,000 or so clones, 95% to 98% occurring once. The specimen was T cells isolated from PBMCs. Receptors were obtained from a human donor in good health. CDR3s include the opening cysteine and the closing phenylalanine or tryptophan. The D gene is left open where the match is weak. A row's size may be missing; if present it is once, few, many or a size class.

v_gene	j_gene	d_gene	abundance	len	CDR3nt	CDR3aa
TRBV6-6	TRBJ2-3	TRBD2	NA	15	TGTGCCAGCAGTCCTAGCGGGAGAGCGGGAGATACGCAGTATTTT	CASSPSGRAGDTQYF
TRBV27	TRBJ2-7	TRBD1	NA	13	TGTGCCAGCAGTCCCACAGGGGCGAGGGAGCAGTACTTC	CASSPTGAREQYF
TRBV19	TRBJ1-1	NA	NA	14	TGTGCCAGTAGTATACAGGGCCTGAACACTGAAGCTTTCTTT	CASSIQGLNTEAFF
TRBV18	TRBJ2-2	NA	NA	14	TGTGCCAGCTCACTAGCGAAAGACACCGGGGAGCTGTTTTTT	CASSLAKDTGELFF
TRBV6-5	TRBJ2-5	NA	NA	15	TGTGCCAGCAGTTACTCGTTGGGGCGGCAAGAGACCCAGTACTTC	CASSYSLGRQETQYF
TRBV29-1	TRBJ1-2	TRBD1	NA	14	TGCAGCGTGGATCCGACAGGGAGTAACTATGGCTACACCTTC	CSVDPTGSNYGYTF
TRBV6-5	TRBJ1-2	NA	NA	14	TGTGCCAGCAGTTACTCAGGGGTCGGCTATGGCTACACCTTC	CASSYSGVGYGYTF
TRBV4-1	TRBJ2-7	TRBD2	NA	16	TGCGCCAGCAGCCAAGATCGGACTAGCGGCTCCTACGAGCAGTACTTC	CASSQDRTSGSYEQYF
TRBV1	TRBJ1-5	NA	NA	19	TGCACCAGCAGCCAAGATTTCCGGACCGAACGTCAGGGCGATCAGCCCCAGCATTTT	CTSSQDFRTERQGDQPQHF
TRBV18	TRBJ1-4	NA	NA	18	TGTGCCAGCTCAGCTACACCCACATCTCTCGGGTCGAATGAAAAACTGTTTTTT	CASSATPTSLGSNEKLFF
TRBV5-1	TRBJ1-2	TRBD1	NA	14	TGCGCCAGCAGACAGGAGACAGGGGGTCATGGCTACACCTTC	CASRQETGGHGYTF
TRBV4-3	TRBJ2-2	TRBD2	few	17	TGCGCCAGCAGCCAAGTACCGGGACTAGCGAACACCGGGGAGCTGTTTTTT	CASSQVPGLANTGELFF
TRBV18	TRBJ1-1	TRBD1	once	14	TGTGCCAGCTCGCCTCCTTCTGGGACAGCTGAAGCTTTCTTT	CASSPPSGTAEAFF
TRBV18	TRBJ1-2	NA	NA	12	TGTGCCAGCTCACCAGTAAACTATGGCTACACCTTC	CASSPVNYGYTF
TRBV13	TRBJ2-7	NA	NA	14	TGTGCCAGCAGCGCCACTAACCCTAGCGCCGAGCAGTACTTC	CASSATNPSAEQYF
TRBV9	TRBJ2-7	TRBD2	NA	18	TGTGCCAGCAGCGTAGGTCTAGCGGGAGGCTCTTTGGACTACGAGCAGTACTTC	CASSVGLAGGSLDYEQYF
TRBV7-9	TRBJ1-1	TRBD1	once	14	TGTGCCAGCAGCTTGGGACAGCTGAACACTGAAGCTTTCTTT	CASSLGQLNTEAFF
TRBV4-3	TRBJ2-7	NA	NA	15	TGCGCCAGCAGCCAAGGACAGGGACTGACTAGCGAGCAGTACTTC	CASSQGQGLTSEQYF
TRBV28	TRBJ1-1	NA	NA	13	TGTGCCAGCCTATACACAGGGCACACTGAAGCTTTCTTT	CASLYTGHTEAFF
TRBV7-9	TRBJ1-1	NA	NA	12	TGTGCCAGCAGCTTAGGAGTTATTGAAGCTTTCTTT	CASSLGVIEAFF
TRBV7-9	TRBJ2-1	NA	NA	10	TGTGCCAGCAGGGGAGACGGGCAGTTCTTC	CASRGDGQFF
TRBV10-3	TRBJ2-1	NA	NA	15	TGTGCCATCAGTGAGTCTAGAGCGACTTCAAATGAGCAGTTCTTC	CAISESRATSNEQFF
TRBV6-4	TRBJ2-3	NA	NA	16	TGTGCCAGCAGTGACTCACCAGGGCAGACACTGGATACGCAGTATTTT	CASSDSPGQTLDTQYF
TRBV7-8	TRBJ2-5	TRBD2	NA	16	TGTGCCAGCAGCTTCCTCCTAGCGGGAGTTCTGGAGACCCAGTACTTC	CASSFLLAGVLETQYF
TRBV25-1	TRBJ2-7	TRBD2	NA	14	TGTGCCAGCACCCGAGCGGGAGGGGGATACGAGCAGTACTTC	CASTRAGGGYEQYF
TRBV2	TRBJ1-5	NA	NA	14	TGTGCCAGCAGTATCCGACAGACGGATCAGCCCCAGCATTTT	CASSIRQTDQPQHF
TRBV28	TRBJ2-7	NA	once	11	TGTGCCAGCACCGCGGGAAGGGAGCAGTACTTC	CASTAGREQYF
TRBV18	TRBJ1-4	TRBD1	NA	16	TGTGCCAGCTCACCATCTCTACGGGACAGTAATGAAAAACTGTTTTTT	CASSPSLRDSNEKLFF
TRBV29-1	TRBJ2-1	TRBD2	once	13	TGCAGCGTTGAGTGGGGGACTAGCGGGGAGCAGTTCTTC	CSVEWGTSGEQFF
TRBV7-2	TRBJ2-7	TRBD2	NA	13	TGTGCCAGCAGCTTAGCGGGGGGGTTGGAGCAGTACTTC	CASSLAGGLEQYF
TRBV7-2	TRBJ2-7	NA	NA	13	TGTGCCAGCAGCTTAGGCCTAGTCTACGAGCAGTACTTC	CASSLGLVYEQYF
TRBV7-3	TRBJ2-1	NA	NA	14	TGTGCCAGCAGGGTGGCGGGCCCTCTTAATGAGCAGTTCTTC	CASRVAGPLNEQFF
TRBV5-6	TRBJ2-1	TRBD1	NA	15	TGTGCCAGCAGCTTGGCCGGGACAGGGTTCGGTGAGCAGTTCTTC	CASSLAGTGFGEQFF
TRBV7-2	TRBJ2-1	NA	NA	16	TGTGCCAGCAGCTCGGAGCCGGGACACCTCTACAATGAGCAGTTCTTC	CASSSEPGHLYNEQFF
TRBV11-2	TRBJ1-4	NA	NA	16	TGTGCCAGCAGCCCTAGGCCCCATCCGGGGAATGAAAAACTGTTTTTT	CASSPRPHPGNEKLFF
TRBV15	TRBJ1-1	NA	NA	10	TGTGCCACCCGAGGGACTGAAGCTTTCTTT	CATRGTEAFF
TRBV9	TRBJ2-4	TRBD1	NA	14	TGTGCCAGCAGCGGTGGACAGGAGCGTAACATTCAGTACTTC	CASSGGQERNIQYF
TRBV28	TRBJ1-2	TRBD1	NA	15	TGTGCCAGCAGAGAATTACAGGGGTCTAACTATGGCTACACCTTC	CASRELQGSNYGYTF
TRBV9	TRBJ1-4	TRBD1	NA	15	TGTGCCAGCAGCGAGACGACAGGGGTAAATGAAAAACTGTTTTTT	CASSETTGVNEKLFF
TRBV30	TRBJ1-1	TRBD1	NA	13	TGTGCCTGGAGTTTGACAGGGTACACTGAAGCTTTCTTT	CAWSLTGYTEAFF
TRBV10-1	TRBJ2-7	TRBD1	NA	15	TGCGCCAGCAGTGACCGGACAGGGGGCTTCGACGAGCAGTACTTC	CASSDRTGGFDEQYF
TRBV9	TRBJ2-7	TRBD2	NA	14	TGTGCCAGCAGCGGAACTAGCGAAATGGGTGAGCAGTACTTC	CASSGTSEMGEQYF
TRBV19	TRBJ1-2	TRBD1	NA	15	TGTGCCAGTATAAGGGGCGACAGGGAGACCTATGGCTACACCTTC	CASIRGDRETYGYTF
TRBV19	TRBJ2-7	NA	medium-sized	13	TGTGCCAGCACAGGAGGGACCTCCTACGAGCAGTACTTC	CASTGGTSYEQYF
TRBV28	TRBJ2-1	NA	NA	13	TGTGCCAGCAGTTGGACTATTTACAATGAGCAGTTCTTC	CASSWTIYNEQFF
TRBV27	TRBJ2-7	NA	NA	13	TGTGCCAGCACCTCTCAACAGGCGAACGAGCAGTACTTC	CASTSQQANEQYF
TRBV21-1	TRBJ2-7	NA	NA	12	TGTGCCAGCAGCCGCCAGGGATACGAGCAGTACTTC	CASSRQGYEQYF
TRBV4-1	TRBJ2-3	TRBD2	NA	18	TGCGCCAGCAGCCGGACTCCTAAGGGGCTAGCGGAACGAGATACGCAGTATTTT	CASSRTPKGLAERDTQYF
TRBV6-5	TRBJ1-2	TRBD1	NA	13	TGTGCCACCGGGACAGGGGGCCTCGTGGGCTACACCTTC	CATGTGGLVGYTF
TRBV6-1	TRBJ2-5	TRBD1	once	14	TGTGCCAGCAGTGAGGGGACAGGGAAAGAGACCCAGTACTTC	CASSEGTGKETQYF
TRBV4-1	TRBJ2-3	NA	NA	14	TGCGCCAGCAGCCAAGAGTTGTACACAGATACGCAGTATTTT	CASSQELYTDTQYF
TRBV30	TRBJ2-5	TRBD1	NA	14	TGTGCCTGGAGTGTAAATCAGGGGGCGGAGACCCAGTACTTC	CAWSVNQGAETQYF
TRBV4-3	TRBJ1-1	TRBD1	NA	17	TGCGCCAGCAGCCAAGTTCCGGGACAGGGAGGGTACACTGAAGCTTTCTTT	CASSQVPGQGGYTEAFF
TRBV5-6	TRBJ2-5	NA	NA	12	TGTGCCAGCAGCCCTGACTGGGAGACCCAGTACTTC	CASSPDWETQYF